Here is one T cell receptor (beta chain) with its context. Its antigen is currently unknown. Other nucleotide sequences from this sample produce the same CDR3. Germline CDR1 SGDLS, CDR2 YYNGEE. V was trimmed by 2 bases and J by 2 bases, leaving 11 bases between them. The CDR3 is made up of 14 amino acids. The data were taken from a study of shared clonotypes between healthy human individuals. General study findings and limits: Several donors held about 5% of naive CD4 clonotypes in common.

As defined, naive CD8 cells were CD45RO-negative and positively selected for CCR7, with terminally differentiated effector memory CD45RA+ cells excluded. Samples underwent the assay at deep level. As processed by the authors: Sequence data from immunoSEQ were junction-only and lacked quality scores; consequently, filtering differed. Clones were read by immunoSEQ multiplex PCR, and TCRdb kept only the in-frame ones, dropping some. Clonal size and the V and J genes are those of that table, whereas D and trimming came from the DNA. The sample carries millions of clones, approximately 95% recorded once.

The sequencing input was naive CD8+ T cells sorted from blood. This receptor was identified in a man younger than 30 in good health. The genes are TRBV9 and TRBJ2-7; D is possibly TRBD2 (6 bases). CDR3 residues: CASSVGGSTYEQYF. CDR3 DNA: TGTGCCAGCAGCGTCGGGGGTTCCACCTACGAGCAGTACTTC.